These T cell receptor beta chains were read from a single sample in a study of blood T cells in healthy people across ages. Using its own MiXCR run on the 5' RACE reads, TCRdb lists one record per CDR3 protein. The sample lists approximately 1,700,000 distinct CDR3 sequences; 30% to 40% were seen once. Input material: blood. These receptors were obtained from a human donor in good health. CDR3s include the opening cysteine and the closing phenylalanine or tryptophan. A D gene is named only where the DNA matches it firmly. The size entry is marked missing in some rows and otherwise reads once, few, many or a size class.

v_call: TRBV7-2; j_call: TRBJ2-4; d_call: TRBD2; clone_size: NA; cdr3_nt: TGTGCCAGCAGCTTAGCGCTCCCGTCTCGGGGGGAGCGGCCCAAAAACATTCAGTACTTC; cdr3_aa: CASSLALPSRGERPKNIQYF
v_call: TRBV7-2; j_call: TRBJ2-3; d_call: NA; clone_size: NA; cdr3_nt: TGTGCCAGCAGCTTTACGACGTGGTACAGGGACACAGATACGCAGTATTTT; cdr3_aa: CASSFTTWYRDTDTQYF
v_call: TRBV7-7; j_call: TRBJ2-1; d_call: NA; clone_size: NA; cdr3_nt: TGTGCTAGCAGCCCTCAGACGGGTACCGGGCAGTTCTTC; cdr3_aa: CASSPQTGTGQFF
v_call: TRBV24-1; j_call: TRBJ2-7; d_call: TRBD1; clone_size: few; cdr3_nt: TGTGCCACGAGGGACAGGGGATTTGGCGAGCAGTACTTC; cdr3_aa: CATRDRGFGEQYF
v_call: TRBV20-1; j_call: TRBJ1-1; d_call: NA; clone_size: few; cdr3_nt: TGCAGTGCTAGAGATCGGGGAGGGACCATGAACACTGAAGCTTTCTTT; cdr3_aa: CSARDRGGTMNTEAFF
v_call: TRBV19; j_call: TRBJ2-7; d_call: NA; clone_size: NA; cdr3_nt: TGTGCCAGTAGTCAGACCATTGTTCTCTACGAGCAGTACTTC; cdr3_aa: CASSQTIVLYEQYF
v_call: TRBV29-1; j_call: TRBJ2-1; d_call: TRBD2; clone_size: few; cdr3_nt: TGCAGCGTTGAAGGCGGGGGGGGACACCGAAGTTACAATGAGCAGTTCTTC; cdr3_aa: CSVEGGGGHRSYNEQFF
v_call: TRBV29-1; j_call: TRBJ1-4; d_call: NA; clone_size: NA; cdr3_nt: TGCAGCGTTGAAGATCAGAAGTCCGTTTTTCCTAATGAAAAACTGTTTTTT; cdr3_aa: CSVEDQKSVFPNEKLFF
v_call: TRBV7-2; j_call: TRBJ1-2; d_call: NA; clone_size: NA; cdr3_nt: TGCGCCAGCAGCTTAGCCCCAGGGTCAGCTAACTATGGCTACACCTTC; cdr3_aa: CASSLAPGSANYGYTF
v_call: TRBV6-2/TRBV6-3; j_call: TRBJ2-7; d_call: TRBD1; clone_size: few; cdr3_nt: TGTGCCACCCGACAGGGGCCCTACGAGCAGTACTTC; cdr3_aa: CATRQGPYEQYF
v_call: TRBV20-1; j_call: TRBJ2-5; d_call: NA; clone_size: few; cdr3_nt: TGCAGTGCTAGGCACAGGGTTGAGACCCAGTACTTC; cdr3_aa: CSARHRVETQYF
v_call: TRBV12-3/TRBV12-4; j_call: TRBJ2-7; d_call: TRBD1; clone_size: few; cdr3_nt: TGTGCCAGCAGTCCCGGGACAGTACTTTACGAGCAGTACTTC; cdr3_aa: CASSPGTVLYEQYF
v_call: TRBV13; j_call: TRBJ2-1; d_call: NA; clone_size: few; cdr3_nt: TGTGCCAGCAGCTTAGTTTTGATTGGCAATGAGCAGTTCTTC; cdr3_aa: CASSLVLIGNEQFF
v_call: TRBV3-1; j_call: TRBJ1-1; d_call: NA; clone_size: NA; cdr3_nt: TGTGCCAGCAGCCAAGTAGGGGGGATCGGTGAAGCTTTCTTT; cdr3_aa: CASSQVGGIGEAFF
v_call: TRBV24-1; j_call: TRBJ2-1; d_call: TRBD2; clone_size: NA; cdr3_nt: TGTGCCACCAGTGATTTGAAGCGGGGAGATTACAATGAGCAGTTCTTC; cdr3_aa: CATSDLKRGDYNEQFF
v_call: TRBV19; j_call: TRBJ2-7; d_call: TRBD1; clone_size: few; cdr3_nt: TGTGCCAGTAGTACCCAGTACAGGGGCTACGAGCAGTACTTC; cdr3_aa: CASSTQYRGYEQYF
v_call: TRBV7-7; j_call: TRBJ2-5; d_call: NA; clone_size: NA; cdr3_nt: TGTGCTAGCAGCTTGGGTGCTTTGGACTTCCAAGAGACCCAGTACTTC; cdr3_aa: CASSLGALDFQETQYF
v_call: TRBV7-2; j_call: TRBJ2-1; d_call: TRBD1; clone_size: NA; cdr3_nt: TGTGCCAGCAGCCGTAGACCGGGACAGGGGGTCTACAATGAGCAGTTCTTC; cdr3_aa: CASSRRPGQGVYNEQFF
v_call: TRBV12-3/TRBV12-4; j_call: TRBJ1-3; d_call: NA; clone_size: few; cdr3_nt: TGTGCCAGCAGGCCTAACTCTGGAAACACCATATATTTT; cdr3_aa: CASRPNSGNTIYF
v_call: TRBV7-2; j_call: TRBJ2-7; d_call: TRBD1; clone_size: NA; cdr3_nt: TGTGCCAGCAGCACGGGGGGACAGGGGGCCCACGAGCAGTACTTC; cdr3_aa: CASSTGGQGAHEQYF
v_call: TRBV2; j_call: TRBJ1-5; d_call: NA; clone_size: few; cdr3_nt: TGTGCCAGCAGTGTAGGGCAGGTTAGCAATCAGCCCCAGCATTTT; cdr3_aa: CASSVGQVSNQPQHF
v_call: TRBV28; j_call: TRBJ2-1; d_call: NA; clone_size: NA; cdr3_nt: TGTGCCAGCAGTTTATACGGATGGGCTAGCGAGGCTGACAATGAGCAGTTCTTC; cdr3_aa: CASSLYGWASEADNEQFF
v_call: TRBV7-9; j_call: TRBJ2-1; d_call: NA; clone_size: few; cdr3_nt: TGTGCCAGCAGCCTTAGGAGGTTTGAAATTAATGAGCAGTTCTTC; cdr3_aa: CASSLRRFEINEQFF
v_call: TRBV21-1; j_call: TRBJ2-7; d_call: NA; clone_size: few; cdr3_nt: TGTGCCAGCAGCAATAGCGGATCTGGGACTAGCGGGCCCTGGGGGCAGTACTTC; cdr3_aa: CASSNSGSGTSGPWGQYF
v_call: TRBV2; j_call: TRBJ2-3; d_call: NA; clone_size: NA; cdr3_nt: TGTGCCAGATGCGCAGGGAGCGTGCAGAGCACAGATACGCAGTATTTT; cdr3_aa: CARCAGSVQSTDTQYF
v_call: TRBV30; j_call: TRBJ2-7; d_call: NA; clone_size: NA; cdr3_nt: TGTGCCTGGAAAGGTCCGGGGGACTCCTACGAGCAGTACTTC; cdr3_aa: CAWKGPGDSYEQYF
v_call: TRBV6-2/TRBV6-3; j_call: TRBJ2-1; d_call: TRBD1; clone_size: once; cdr3_nt: TGTGCCAGCAGGGACAGGGGAGTTGAGCAGTTCTTC; cdr3_aa: CASRDRGVEQFF
v_call: TRBV5-1; j_call: TRBJ2-3; d_call: NA; clone_size: NA; cdr3_nt: TGCGCCAGCCGCCATACGGGGGATAACACAGATACGCAGTATTTT; cdr3_aa: CASRHTGDNTDTQYF
v_call: TRBV29-1; j_call: TRBJ1-1; d_call: NA; clone_size: few; cdr3_nt: TGCAGCGTACAAACACGCCGGGGTAACACTGAAGCTTTCTTT; cdr3_aa: CSVQTRRGNTEAFF
v_call: TRBV7-2; j_call: TRBJ2-1; d_call: NA; clone_size: NA; cdr3_nt: TGTGCCAGCAGCTTTAATAGGGGGACCAATGAGCAGTTCTTC; cdr3_aa: CASSFNRGTNEQFF
v_call: TRBV20-1; j_call: TRBJ2-1; d_call: TRBD1; clone_size: few; cdr3_nt: TGCAGTGCTGAGACAGGGAGCGCTGAAAATGAGCAGTTCTTC; cdr3_aa: CSAETGSAENEQFF
v_call: TRBV12-3/TRBV12-4; j_call: TRBJ1-2; d_call: NA; clone_size: many; cdr3_nt: TGTGCCAGCAGCTTAAGGGGAAGGGACTATGGCTACACCTTC; cdr3_aa: CASSLRGRDYGYTF
v_call: TRBV20-1; j_call: TRBJ2-7; d_call: NA; clone_size: NA; cdr3_nt: TGCAGTGCTAGAACAGGAAAGTCCTACGAGCAGTACTTC; cdr3_aa: CSARTGKSYEQYF
v_call: TRBV20-1; j_call: TRBJ2-1; d_call: TRBD2; clone_size: few; cdr3_nt: TGCAGTGCCACTGGTGGCGGGGGGCTCCTCATCAATGAGCAGTTCTTC; cdr3_aa: CSATGGGGLLINEQFF
v_call: TRBV24-1; j_call: TRBJ1-1; d_call: NA; clone_size: NA; cdr3_nt: TGTGCCACCAGTGACTATAAAGGGGAAGCTTTCTTT; cdr3_aa: CATSDYKGEAFF
v_call: TRBV28; j_call: TRBJ2-4; d_call: TRBD1; clone_size: few; cdr3_nt: TGTGCCAGCAGTTACGAGACAGGGTTTAGGGAGCAGTACTTC; cdr3_aa: CASSYETGFREQYF
v_call: TRBV20-1; j_call: TRBJ2-5; d_call: NA; clone_size: NA; cdr3_nt: TGCAGTGCTAGGGCTAACGACCAAGAGACCCAGTACTTC; cdr3_aa: CSARANDQETQYF
v_call: TRBV5-1; j_call: TRBJ1-1; d_call: NA; clone_size: NA; cdr3_nt: TGCGCCAGCAGCTTGGGACCGGTTAAGTTCGAAGCTTTCTTT; cdr3_aa: CASSLGPVKFEAFF
v_call: TRBV4-2; j_call: TRBJ2-7; d_call: TRBD2; clone_size: few; cdr3_nt: TGTGCCAGCAGCCAAGGGGAGGGGTTCTCATCCTACGAGCAGTACTTC; cdr3_aa: CASSQGEGFSSYEQYF
v_call: TRBV6-4; j_call: TRBJ1-2; d_call: NA; clone_size: NA; cdr3_nt: TGTGTCACCCCAGGACAGCCGATTAACTATGGCTACACCTTC; cdr3_aa: CVTPGQPINYGYTF
v_call: TRBV7-2; j_call: TRBJ2-3; d_call: NA; clone_size: NA; cdr3_nt: TGTGCCAGCAGCTCCTTTTTAGGGGGGCGGGTCACAGATACGCAGTATTTT; cdr3_aa: CASSSFLGGRVTDTQYF
v_call: TRBV7-2; j_call: TRBJ2-5; d_call: NA; clone_size: NA; cdr3_nt: TGTGCCAGCAGCTTAATCGGCGGCCTAGGTTGGGAGACCCAGTACTTC; cdr3_aa: CASSLIGGLGWETQYF
v_call: TRBV6-5; j_call: TRBJ1-2; d_call: NA; clone_size: NA; cdr3_nt: TGTGCCAGCAGTGAAGGGGCCTCCCCGTTTAGTAACACCTTC; cdr3_aa: CASSEGASPFSNTF
v_call: TRBV20-1; j_call: TRBJ2-1; d_call: NA; clone_size: few; cdr3_nt: TGCAGTGCTAGGTTGATTGACAGGTCCTACAATGAGCAGTTCTTC; cdr3_aa: CSARLIDRSYNEQFF
v_call: TRBV20-1; j_call: TRBJ2-3; d_call: NA; clone_size: NA; cdr3_nt: TGCAGTGCTGCTCAGGGACAAGGAACAGATACGCAGTATTTT; cdr3_aa: CSAAQGQGTDTQYF
v_call: TRBV27; j_call: TRBJ2-1; d_call: NA; clone_size: NA; cdr3_nt: TGTGCCAGCAGCCCTATAGGGCCAGGGCAGTTCTTC; cdr3_aa: CASSPIGPGQFF
v_call: TRBV6-2/TRBV6-3; j_call: TRBJ2-7; d_call: NA; clone_size: NA; cdr3_nt: TGTGCCAGCAGTTCCAGGGTTAACGAGCAGTACTTC; cdr3_aa: CASSSRVNEQYF
v_call: TRBV20-1; j_call: TRBJ2-3; d_call: TRBD2; clone_size: NA; cdr3_nt: TGCAGTATAGTAGCGGGGGTGAAGGATACGCAGTATTTT; cdr3_aa: CSIVAGVKDTQYF
v_call: TRBV29-1; j_call: TRBJ1-1; d_call: NA; clone_size: few; cdr3_nt: TGCAGCGGCACCGGGGTGAACACTGAAGCTTTCTTT; cdr3_aa: CSGTGVNTEAFF
v_call: TRBV20-1; j_call: TRBJ2-7; d_call: NA; clone_size: NA; cdr3_nt: TGCAGTGCTAGAGATCTCCGGGGGGCGGCCTACGAGCAGTACTTC; cdr3_aa: CSARDLRGAAYEQYF
v_call: TRBV12-3/TRBV12-4; j_call: TRBJ2-5; d_call: TRBD2; clone_size: few; cdr3_nt: TGTGCCAGCAGCTGGGGGGCGGTGACTAGCGGGGGGATTCCGAGGGAGACCCAGTACTTC; cdr3_aa: CASSWGAVTSGGIPRETQYF
v_call: TRBV7-9; j_call: TRBJ1-1; d_call: NA; clone_size: few; cdr3_nt: TGTGCCAGCAGCGCTAACAGGGCCACGGGCGTCTTGAACACTGAAGCTTTCTTT; cdr3_aa: CASSANRATGVLNTEAFF
v_call: TRBV30; j_call: TRBJ2-7; d_call: NA; clone_size: NA; cdr3_nt: TGTGCCTGGAGTGACGCTGGCTACGAGCAGTACTTC; cdr3_aa: CAWSDAGYEQYF
v_call: TRBV5-1; j_call: TRBJ2-3; d_call: TRBD1; clone_size: NA; cdr3_nt: TGCGCCAGCAGCCCCCTGGGGGGACAGGGCTTGGATACGCAGTATTTT; cdr3_aa: CASSPLGGQGLDTQYF